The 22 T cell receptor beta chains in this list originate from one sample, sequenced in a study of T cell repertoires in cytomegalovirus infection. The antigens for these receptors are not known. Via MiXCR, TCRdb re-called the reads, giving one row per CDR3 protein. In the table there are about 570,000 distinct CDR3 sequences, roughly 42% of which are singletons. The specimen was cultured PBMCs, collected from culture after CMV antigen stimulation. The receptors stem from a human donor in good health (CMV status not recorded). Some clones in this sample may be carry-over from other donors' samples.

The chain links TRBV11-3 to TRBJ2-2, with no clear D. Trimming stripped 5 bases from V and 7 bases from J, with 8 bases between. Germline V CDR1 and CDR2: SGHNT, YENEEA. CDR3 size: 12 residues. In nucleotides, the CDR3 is TGTGCCAGCAGCCAAGTCCACGGGGAGCTGTTTTTT. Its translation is CASSQVHGELFF.

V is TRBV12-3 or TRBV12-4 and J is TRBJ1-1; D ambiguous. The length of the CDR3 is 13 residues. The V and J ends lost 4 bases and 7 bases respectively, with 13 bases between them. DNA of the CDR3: TGTGCCAGCAGTTCCCGAGGGCACATTGAAGCTTTCTTT. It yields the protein CASSSRGHIEAFF.

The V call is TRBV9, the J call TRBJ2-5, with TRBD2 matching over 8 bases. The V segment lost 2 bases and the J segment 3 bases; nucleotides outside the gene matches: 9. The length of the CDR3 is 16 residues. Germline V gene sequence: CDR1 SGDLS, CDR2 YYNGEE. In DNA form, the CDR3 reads TGTGCCAGCAGCGTTACAGCGGGAGTAGGTAAAGAGACCCAGTACTTC. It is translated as CASSVTAGVGKETQYF.

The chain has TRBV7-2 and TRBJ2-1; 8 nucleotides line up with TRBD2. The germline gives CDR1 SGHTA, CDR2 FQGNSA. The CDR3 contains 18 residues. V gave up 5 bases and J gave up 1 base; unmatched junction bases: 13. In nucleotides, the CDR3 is TGTGCCAGCAGCCATTGGACTAGCCTACCTTCTTCCTACAATGAGCAGTTCTTC. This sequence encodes CASSHWTSLPSSYNEQFF.

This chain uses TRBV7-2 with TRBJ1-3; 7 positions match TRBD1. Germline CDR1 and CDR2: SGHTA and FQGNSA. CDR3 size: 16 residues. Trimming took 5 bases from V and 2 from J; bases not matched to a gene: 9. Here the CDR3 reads CASSRDRVPPGNTIYF. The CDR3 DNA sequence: TGTGCCAGCAGCCGTGACAGGGTCCCCCCTGGAAACACCATATATTTT.

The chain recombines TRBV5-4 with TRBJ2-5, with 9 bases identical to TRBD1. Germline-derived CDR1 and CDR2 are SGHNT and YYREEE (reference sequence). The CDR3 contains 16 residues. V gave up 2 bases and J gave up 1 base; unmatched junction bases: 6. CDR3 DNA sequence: TGTGCCAGCAGCTTAGACCCGACAGGGGGCCAAGAGACCCAGTACTTC. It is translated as CASSLDPTGGQETQYF.

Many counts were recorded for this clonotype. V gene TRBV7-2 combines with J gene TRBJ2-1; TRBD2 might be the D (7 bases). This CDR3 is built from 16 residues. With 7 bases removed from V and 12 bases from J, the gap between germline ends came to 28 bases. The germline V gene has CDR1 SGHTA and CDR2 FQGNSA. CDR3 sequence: CASNPREGGAPMTQFF. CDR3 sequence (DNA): TGTGCCAGCAACCCTAGGGAAGGGGGGGCCCCAATGACGCAGTTCTTC.

Here the CDR3 DNA reads TGTGCCAGCAGCTTGGCCATTATGAGTTCTGGGGCCAACGTCCTGACTTTC. It is translated as CASSLAIMSSGANVLTF. The gene calls are TRBV5-4 and TRBJ2-6; the D is unclear. V lost 0 bases, J lost 1 base, and 11 bases lay in between. CDR1 SGHNT and CDR2 YYREEE come from the germline V gene (reference sequence). This CDR3 has 17 residues.

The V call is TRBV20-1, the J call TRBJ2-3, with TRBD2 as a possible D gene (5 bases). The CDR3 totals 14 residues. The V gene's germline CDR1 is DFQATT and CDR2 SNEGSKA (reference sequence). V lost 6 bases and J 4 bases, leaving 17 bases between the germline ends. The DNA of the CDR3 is TGCAGTGCCGAAAGAGACGAGAGGGCAGATACGCAGTATTTT. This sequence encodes CSAERDERADTQYF.

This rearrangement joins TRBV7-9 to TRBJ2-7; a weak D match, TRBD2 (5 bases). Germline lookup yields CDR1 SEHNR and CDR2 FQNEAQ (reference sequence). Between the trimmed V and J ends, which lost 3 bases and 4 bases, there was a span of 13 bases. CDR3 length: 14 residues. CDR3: CASSFTGVRYEQYF. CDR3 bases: TGTGCCAGCAGCTTCACCGGGGTAAGATACGAGCAGTACTTC. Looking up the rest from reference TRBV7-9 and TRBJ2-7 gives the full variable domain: DTGVSQNPRHKITKRGQNVTFRCDPISEHNRLYWYRQTLGQGPEFLTYFQNEAQLEKSRLLSDRFSAERPKGSFSTLEIQRTEQGDSAMYLCASSFTGVRYEQYFGPGTRLTVT.

CDR3: CASSLNPGGETQYF. The CDR3 DNA is TGTGCCAGCAGCTTAAATCCCGGGGGTGAGACCCAGTACTTC. The rearrangement links TRBV7-2 to TRBJ2-5, with D perhaps matching TRBD2 (6 bases). Germline assignment: CDR1 SGHTA and CDR2 FQGNSA. The CDR3 has 14 amino acids. The V end was cut by 2 bases, the J end by 5 bases, with 12 bases between.

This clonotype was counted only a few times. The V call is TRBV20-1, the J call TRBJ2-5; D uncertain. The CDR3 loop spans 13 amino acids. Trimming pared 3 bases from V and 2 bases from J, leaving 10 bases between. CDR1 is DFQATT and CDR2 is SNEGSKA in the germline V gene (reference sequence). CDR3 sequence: CSASSGWQETQYF. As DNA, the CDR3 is TGCAGTGCTAGTTCGGGTTGGCAAGAGACCCAGTACTTC.

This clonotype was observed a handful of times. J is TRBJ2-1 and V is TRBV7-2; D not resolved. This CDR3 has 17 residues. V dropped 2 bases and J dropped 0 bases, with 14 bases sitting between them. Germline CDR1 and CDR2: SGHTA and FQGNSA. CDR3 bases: TGTGCCAGCAGCTTATTGGGTAGTTCGAGCTCCTACAATGAGCAGTTCTTC. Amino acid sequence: CASSLLGSSSSYNEQFF.

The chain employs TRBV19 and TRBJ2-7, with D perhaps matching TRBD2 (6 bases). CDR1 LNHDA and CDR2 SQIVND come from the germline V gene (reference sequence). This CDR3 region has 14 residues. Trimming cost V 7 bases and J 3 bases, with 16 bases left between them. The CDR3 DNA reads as TGTGCCAGTACCCCCCGGGCGGGAAGCTACGAGCAGTACTTC. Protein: CASTPRAGSYEQYF.

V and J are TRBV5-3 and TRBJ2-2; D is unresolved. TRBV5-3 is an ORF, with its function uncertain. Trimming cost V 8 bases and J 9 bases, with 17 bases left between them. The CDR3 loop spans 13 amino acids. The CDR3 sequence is CASRMGEVRELFF. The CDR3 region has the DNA TGTGCCAGCCGGATGGGTGAAGTCAGGGAGCTGTTTTTT.

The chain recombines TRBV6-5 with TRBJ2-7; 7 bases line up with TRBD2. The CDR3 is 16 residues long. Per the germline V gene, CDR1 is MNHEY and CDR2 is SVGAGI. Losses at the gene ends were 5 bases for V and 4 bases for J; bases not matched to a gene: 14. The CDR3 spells CASSRPGGGAIYEQYF. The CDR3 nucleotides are TGTGCCAGCAGTAGACCTGGGGGAGGGGCGATATACGAGCAGTACTTC.

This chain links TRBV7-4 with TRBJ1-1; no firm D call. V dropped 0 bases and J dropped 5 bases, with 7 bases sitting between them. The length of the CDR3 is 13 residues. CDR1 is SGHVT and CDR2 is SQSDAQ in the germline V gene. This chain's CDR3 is CASSLAMATEAFF. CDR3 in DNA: TGTGCCAGCAGCTTAGCGATGGCGACTGAAGCTTTCTTT.

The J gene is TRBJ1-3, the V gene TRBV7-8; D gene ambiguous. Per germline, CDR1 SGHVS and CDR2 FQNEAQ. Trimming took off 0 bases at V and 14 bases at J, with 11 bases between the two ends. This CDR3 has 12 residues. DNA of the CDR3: TGTGCCAGCAGCTTAGCCGGAAATACCCTATATTTT. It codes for CASSLAGNTLYF.

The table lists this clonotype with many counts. The CDR3 coding sequence is TGTGCCAGCAGCTTGGAGGGGGCCGGTATGGAAGCTTTCTTT. This translates into CASSLEGAGMEAFF. This chain uses TRBV7-2 with TRBJ1-1; 7 bases fit TRBD1. Germline CDR1 SGHTA, CDR2 FQGNSA. The V segment lost 3 bases and the J segment 8 bases; nucleotides outside the gene matches: 9. The CDR3 is 14 residues long.

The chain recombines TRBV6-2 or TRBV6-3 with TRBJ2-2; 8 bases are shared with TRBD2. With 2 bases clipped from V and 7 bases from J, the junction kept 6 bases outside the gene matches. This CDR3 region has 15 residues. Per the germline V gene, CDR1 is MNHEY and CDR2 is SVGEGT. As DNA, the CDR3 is TGTGCCAGCAGTTACGGGCTAGCGGGTTTCGGGGAGCTGTTTTTT. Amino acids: CASSYGLAGFGELFF.

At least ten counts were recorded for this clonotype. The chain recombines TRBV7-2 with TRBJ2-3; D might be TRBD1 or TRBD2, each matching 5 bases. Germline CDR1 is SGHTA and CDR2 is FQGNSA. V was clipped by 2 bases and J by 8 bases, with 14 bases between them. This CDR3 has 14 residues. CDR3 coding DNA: TGTGCCAGCAGCTTAACTGGGACCCCTAGTACGCAGTATTTT. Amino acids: CASSLTGTPSTQYF.

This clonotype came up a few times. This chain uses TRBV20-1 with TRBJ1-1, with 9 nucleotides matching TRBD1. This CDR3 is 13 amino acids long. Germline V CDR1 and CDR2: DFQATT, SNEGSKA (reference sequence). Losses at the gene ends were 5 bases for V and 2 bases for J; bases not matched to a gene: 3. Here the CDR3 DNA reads TGCAGTGCTTTACAGGGGGCTAACACTGAAGCTTTCTTT. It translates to CSALQGANTEAFF.